The 32 T cell receptor beta chains below were found in one sample sequenced in a study of T cell responses to AZD1222 COVID-19 vaccine. The method was immunoSEQ multiplex PCR; TCRdb's version includes in-frame clones alone and lacks a portion of them. The table lists some 69,000 clones, over 75% of them singletons, with roughly 19% in the top ten. Material: peripheral blood, obtained on day 0 of AZD1222 vaccination. These receptors all come from an adult in good health.

The gene calls are TRBV4-2 and TRBJ1-2; TRBD1 is a possible D gene (5 bases). The CDR3 length is 15 residues. The V end lost 0 bases, the J end lost 5 bases, and 13 bases lay between the germline ends. Germline lookup yields CDR1 LGHNA and CDR2 YNFKEQ. The CDR3 coding sequence is TGTGCCAGCAGCCAAGATTGGGAAGGGGAGTATGGCTACACCTTC. Translated, it gives CASSQDWEGEYGYTF.

The chain uses TRBV5-1 and TRBJ1-1; weak D call: TRBD1 (6 bases). V was pared by 6 bases and J by 0 bases, with 12 bases between. The CDR3 totals 14 residues. CDR1 and CDR2 from the germline V gene are SGHRS and YFSETQ. The CDR3: CASNQGQMNTEAFF. DNA for the CDR3: TGCGCCAGCAACCAAGGACAGATGAACACTGAAGCTTTCTTT. Using reference TRBV5-1 and TRBJ1-1 for the parts outside the CDR3, the full variable domain is KAGVTQTPRYLIKTRGQQVTLSCSPISGHRSVSWYQQTPGQGLQFLFEYFSETQRNKGNFPGRFSGRQFSNSRSEMNVSTLELGDSALYLCASNQGQMNTEAFFGQGTRLTVV.

The genes are TRBV5-1 and TRBJ2-7; weak D call: TRBD2 (5 bases). The CDR3 consists of 16 residues. V lost 0 bases and J 0 bases, leaving 13 bases between the germline ends. CDR1 is SGHRS, CDR2 YFSETQ, per germline. This chain's CDR3 is CASSLGGLTLSYEQYF. CDR3 sequence (DNA): TGCGCCAGCAGCTTGGGCGGACTGACACTCTCCTACGAGCAGTACTTC. The variable domain in full, with the rest retrieved from reference TRBV5-1 and TRBJ2-7, is KAGVTQTPRYLIKTRGQQVTLSCSPISGHRSVSWYQQTPGQGLQFLFEYFSETQRNKGNFPGRFSGRQFSNSRSEMNVSTLELGDSALYLCASSLGGLTLSYEQYFGPGTRLTVT.

V usage is TRBV5-8 and J usage is TRBJ1-2; no clear D. Germline V gene lookup returns CDR1 SGHTS and CDR2 YDEGEE. V shed 9 bases and J shed 8 bases, with 23 bases lying between them. The CDR3 totals 14 residues. The CDR3: CAILKGFTSGGYTF. Here the CDR3 DNA reads TGTGCCATACTTAAGGGTTTTACCTCGGGCGGCTACACCTTC.

The chain employs TRBV7-9 and TRBJ1-5, with a tentative D call TRBD1 (5 bases). Germline CDR1 is SEHNR and CDR2 is FQNEAQ (reference sequence). Trimming took off 1 base at V and 4 bases at J, with 17 bases between the two ends. The CDR3 sequence is 17 residues long. CDR3 nucleotides: TGTGCCAGCAGCTTAGGATGGCCAGGAGCAGGGAATCAGCCCCAGCATTTT. Translated: CASSLGWPGAGNQPQHF.

The gene calls are TRBV27 and TRBJ1-2; tentatively, D is TRBD1 (5 bases). V lost 0 bases and J lost 8, with 13 bases in between. The CDR3 covers 14 residues. Germline V gene sequence: CDR1 MNHEY, CDR2 SMNVEV (reference sequence). CDR3 sequence: CASSLSSKEGGYTF. CDR3 nucleotides: TGTGCCAGCAGTTTATCGAGTAAGGAGGGGGGCTACACCTTC.

The V and J genes are TRBV5-6 and TRBJ2-7, with D possibly TRBD2 on 6 matching bases. CDR1 SGHDT and CDR2 YYEEEE come from the germline V gene. V was shortened by 7 bases and J by 3 bases, with 11 bases between the two germline ends. This CDR3 spans 12 amino acids. The CDR3 region is CASGGGVYEQYF. DNA for the CDR3: TGTGCCAGCGGTGGCGGGGTCTACGAGCAGTACTTC.

This chain joins TRBV5-4 and TRBJ1-1, with a tentative D call TRBD1 (5 bases). The length of the CDR3 is 15 residues. The V and J ends lost 0 bases and 11 bases respectively, with 20 bases between them. In germline, CDR1 is SGHNT, CDR2 YYREEE (reference sequence). DNA of the CDR3: TGTGCCAGCAGCTTGGGGGACGGTGTCGGTAGGAAGGCTTTCTTT. Protein product: CASSLGDGVGRKAFF.

The rearrangement uses TRBV28 and TRBJ1-1; 7 nucleotides line up with TRBD1. V gave up 1 base and J gave up 4 bases; unmatched junction bases: 18. This CDR3 has 19 residues. Germline CDR1 reads MDHEN; CDR2 reads SYDVKM. CDR3 in DNA: TGTGCCAGCAGTTTATTAGGCAGGGGGACGTCGAGGTTGGGCACTGAAGCTTTCTTT. Its translation: CASSLLGRGTSRLGTEAFF.

This chain links TRBV30 with TRBJ1-6; D may be TRBD1 (6 bases). Germline V gene sequence: CDR1 GTSNPN, CDR2 SVGIG (reference sequence). The CDR3 is 15 residues long. V was clipped by 0 bases and J by 6 bases, with 12 bases between them. The DNA for the CDR3 is TGTGCCTGGAGTGTACGAGGGGGGATTAATTCACCCCTCCACTTT. Its protein is CAWSVRGGINSPLHF.

This sequence joins TRBV11-3 and TRBJ2-2; TRBD1 matches 9 bases. The V gene end was trimmed by 2 bases and the J gene end by 7 bases; junction bases not matched to a gene: 8. Germline V CDR1 and CDR2: SGHNT, YENEEA. This CDR3 has 16 amino acids. CDR3 sequence: CASSLLGQGVGGELFF. Here the CDR3 DNA reads TGTGCCAGCAGCTTATTGGGACAGGGCGTCGGCGGGGAGCTGTTTTTT.

The chain couples TRBV19 to TRBJ1-1, with D unclear. Trimming took off 3 bases at V and 0 bases at J, with 11 bases between the two ends. The germline V gene encodes CDR1 LNHDA and CDR2 SQIVND (reference sequence). This CDR3 has 15 residues. The CDR3 bases are TGTGCCAGTAGTATCGGAGCTGGCATGAACACTGAAGCTTTCTTT. Its translation is CASSIGAGMNTEAFF.

V is TRBV6-1 and J is TRBJ1-6; D gene unclear. From germline, CDR1 is MNHNS and CDR2 SASEGT. The V and J ends lost 2 bases and 6 bases respectively, with 11 bases between them. The CDR3 totals 15 residues. Written as DNA, the CDR3 is TGTGCCAGCAGTGAACGGACGGGGAGTAATTCACCCCTCCACTTT. It is translated as CASSERTGSNSPLHF.

This rearrangement joins TRBV10-2 to TRBJ1-2, with D uncertain. The V and J ends lost 5 bases and 4 bases respectively, with 5 bases between them. In germline, CDR1 is WSHSY, CDR2 SAAADI. The CDR3 loop spans 11 amino acids. CDR3 region: CASSTSYGYTF. The CDR3 region has the DNA TGCGCCAGCAGTACCAGCTATGGCTACACCTTC.

This chain uses TRBV5-1 with TRBJ1-2; 10 bases match TRBD1. This CDR3 contains 15 residues. Looked up from germline, CDR1 is SGHRS and CDR2 is YFSETQ. The junction had 4 bases not matched to a gene; V was cut back by 4 bases and J by 1 base. The CDR3 DNA is TGCGCCAGCAGCCCCGGGACAGGGGTTAACTATGGCTACACCTTC. It translates to CASSPGTGVNYGYTF.

In DNA form, the CDR3 reads TGTGCCTGGGGAGGTGGAGGAAACACTGAAGCTTTCTTT. It specifies CAWGGGGNTEAFF. J is TRBJ1-1 and V is TRBV30; D unclear. Germline V gene lookup returns CDR1 GTSNPN and CDR2 SVGIG (reference sequence). The CDR3 contains 13 residues. V lost 5 bases to trimming and J lost 2 bases, with 12 bases between them.

The chain carries TRBV27 and TRBJ2-2; a possible D gene is TRBD2 (5 bases). V gave up 2 bases and J gave up 2 bases, with 9 bases separating them. This CDR3 region has 15 residues. Germline CDR1 MNHEY, CDR2 SMNVEV (reference sequence). The CDR3 sequence is CASSLRRQNTGELFF. The DNA for the CDR3 is TGTGCCAGCAGTTTAAGGAGGCAAAACACCGGGGAGCTGTTTTTT.

The chain's CDR3 is CASSPALGGGSEQYF. Written as DNA, the CDR3 is TGTGCCAGCAGCCCCGCCCTGGGGGGGGGAAGCGAGCAGTACTTC. This chain uses TRBV7-9 with TRBJ2-7; 7 bases align to TRBD2. This CDR3 contains 15 residues. Trimming removed 5 bases from V and 6 bases from J; junction bases left unmatched: 13. Germline CDR1 and CDR2: SEHNR and FQNEAQ (reference sequence).

This chain uses TRBV5-1 with TRBJ2-7; D is possibly TRBD1 (5 bases). The CDR3 totals 13 residues. With 2 bases removed from V and 6 bases from J, the gap between germline ends came to 12 bases. Germline values: CDR1 SGHRS, CDR2 YFSETQ. The CDR3 is CASSFRQGSEQYF. The DNA of the CDR3 is TGCGCCAGCAGCTTCAGGCAGGGCAGCGAGCAGTACTTC.

J is TRBJ1-1 and V is TRBV7-2; TRBD1 is a possible D gene (5 bases). CDR1 and CDR2 (germline): SGHTA, FQGNSA. This CDR3 has 14 amino acids. V lost 0 bases, J lost 0 bases, and 5 bases lay in between. The CDR3 sequence: CASSLAGVNTEAFF. CDR3 nucleotide sequence: TGTGCCAGCAGCTTAGCAGGGGTGAACACTGAAGCTTTCTTT.

This chain uses TRBV25-1 with TRBJ1-4, with 9 bases lining up with TRBD1. This CDR3 has 15 residues. The trim removed 5 bases at V and 10 bases at J, leaving 11 bases unmatched. Germline CDR1 and CDR2: MGHDK and SYGVNS. The CDR3 DNA reads TGTGCCAGCAGTACAACAGGGGGCGCATCTGGAAAACTGTTTTTT. Its translation: CASSTTGGASGKLFF. Drawing the rest from reference TRBV25-1 and TRBJ1-4, the complete variable domain is EADIYQTPRYLVIGTGKKITLECSQTMGHDKMYWYQQDPGMELHLIHYSYGVNSTEKGDLSSESTVSRIRTEHFPLTLESARPSHTSQYLCASSTTGGASGKLFFGSGTQLSVL.

This rearrangement joins TRBV29-1 to TRBJ2-1, with TRBD1 identical over 8 bases. Trimming removed 4 bases from V and 9 bases from J; junction bases left unmatched: 11. This CDR3 contains 14 residues. From germline, CDR1 is SQVTM and CDR2 ANQGSEA. The CDR3 protein is CSVGWTGSSSEQFF. Written as DNA, the CDR3 is TGCAGCGTTGGGTGGACAGGGTCCTCCAGTGAGCAGTTCTTC.

Here the CDR3 reads CASSRQTLGTEAFF. The CDR3 DNA reads as TGTGCCAGCAGTCGGCAGACTCTAGGGACTGAAGCTTTCTTT. The rearrangement links TRBV6-5 to TRBJ1-1; D gene unclear. The CDR3 is made up of 14 amino acids. Germline CDR1 reads MNHEY; CDR2 reads SVGAGI. Trimming removed 5 bases from V and 5 bases from J, with 15 bases in between.

This clone is a singleton in its sample. This chain links TRBV29-1 with TRBJ1-5; a weak D match, TRBD1 (5 bases). The CDR3 spans 12 residues. CDR1 and CDR2 (germline): SQVTM, ANQGSEA. The chain's CDR3 is CSIRDSNQPQHF. DNA for the CDR3: TGCAGTATCCGGGACAGCAATCAGCCCCAGCATTTT.

The V call is TRBV24-1, the J call TRBJ2-1; no clear D gene. The CDR3 has 11 residues. Germline CDR1 KGHDR, CDR2 SFDVKD. The V and J ends lost 8 bases and 7 bases respectively, with 8 bases between them. CDR3 DNA sequence: TGTGCCACCACCGCCTTTAATGAGCAGTTCTTC. Its protein is CATTAFNEQFF.

This clone is a singleton in its sample. The gene calls are TRBV19 and TRBJ1-1, with D possibly matching TRBD1 (6 bases). CDR1 and CDR2 (germline): LNHDA, SQIVND (reference sequence). Trimming left V 7 bases short and J 1 base short, with 19 bases between. The CDR3 contains 16 residues. In DNA, the CDR3 is TGTGCCAGTACCGAAGGATTCGGACAGAGGAACACTGAAGCTTTCTTT. Translating it yields CASTEGFGQRNTEAFF.

The chain recombines TRBV7-3 with TRBJ2-3; D possibly corresponds to TRBD2 (6 bases). Between the trimmed V and J ends, which lost 2 bases and 10 bases, there was a span of 10 bases. Germline CDR1 reads SGHTA; CDR2 reads FQGTGA. The CDR3 extends over 12 amino acids. This CDR3 reads CASSLQGGAQYF. Here the CDR3 DNA reads TGTGCCAGCAGCTTACAAGGAGGGGCGCAGTATTTT.

The chain has TRBV30 and TRBJ2-7, with 7 nucleotides matching TRBD1. The J segment lost 4 bases and the V segment lost 2 bases, leaving 2 bases of the junction unmatched. Germline CDR1 and CDR2: GTSNPN and SVGIG (reference sequence). This CDR3 has 12 residues. The CDR3 DNA is TGTGCCTGGAGTTTGACAGGGTACGAGCAGTACTTC. It translates to CAWSLTGYEQYF. The complete variable domain, with remaining parts taken from reference TRBV30 and TRBJ2-7, reads SQTIHQWPATLVQPVGSPLSLECTVEGTSNPNLYWYRQAAGRGLQLLFYSVGIGQISSEVPQNLSASRPQDRQFILSSKKLLLSDSGFYLCAWSLTGYEQYFGPGTRLTVT.

There are a few counts of this clone. V usage is TRBV2 and J usage is TRBJ2-1, with 8 bases fitting TRBD2. Germline V gene sequence: CDR1 SNHLY, CDR2 FYNNEI. After removal of 9 bases from V and 9 bases from J, the junction contained 13 bases not matched to a gene. The CDR3 has 14 amino acids. In DNA form, the CDR3 reads TGTGCCAGTTTTAGCGGGACTGGGACGGGTGAGCAGTTCTTC. This encodes CASFSGTGTGEQFF.

The V gene is TRBV28, the J gene TRBJ1-2; D gene unclear. The CDR3 is 13 residues long. Per the germline V gene, CDR1 is MDHEN and CDR2 is SYDVKM. V dropped 3 bases and J dropped 4 bases, with 9 bases sitting between them. The CDR3 protein is CASSLAEGYGYTF. The CDR3 nucleotides read TGTGCCAGCAGTTTGGCCGAGGGCTATGGCTACACCTTC.

The rearrangement links TRBV28 to TRBJ2-7, with 9 bases lining up with TRBD1. V shed 6 bases, J shed 6 bases, and the junction held 12 bases outside the gene matches. The CDR3 covers 15 residues. Germline V lookup: CDR1 MDHEN, CDR2 SYDVKM. The CDR3 bases are TGTGCCAGCAGGGAGGGGGGGGACAGGGCCGCCGAGCAGTACTTC. It codes for CASREGGDRAAEQYF.

The table lists this clone with a count of one. The chain recombines TRBV19 with TRBJ1-5; no clear D. CDR1 LNHDA and CDR2 SQIVND come from the germline V gene (reference sequence). This CDR3 contains 16 residues. V shed 4 bases and J shed 1 base, with 14 bases lying between them. The CDR3, as DNA: TGTGCCAGTAGTACCCTGGGTGGAGCCAGCAATCAGCCCCAGCATTTT. This gives the protein CASSTLGGASNQPQHF.